These 11 T cell receptor beta chains share one sample of origin, sequenced in a study of early T cells in non-severe SARS-CoV-2 infection. A single record per CDR3 protein comes from TCRdb applying MiXCR to the 5' RACE reads. The sample has tens of thousands of distinct CDR3 sequences, approximately 10% seen once. What was sequenced was whole blood. These receptors originate from an adult who was a healthcare worker with PCR-confirmed SARS-CoV-2 infection or an uninfected control (not recorded which).

This clonotype was seen only a few times. CDR3 nucleotide sequence: TGCGCCAGCAGCCAAGATTTCGACAGCTCCTACGAGCAGTACTTC. The encoded protein is CASSQDFDSSYEQYF. V is TRBV4-3 and J is TRBJ2-7, with D perhaps TRBD1 (5 bases). There are 15 residues in the CDR3. In germline, CDR1 is LGHNA, CDR2 YSLEER. Trimming shortened V by 0 bases and J by 0 bases, and 9 bases separated the two germline ends.

This clonotype was seen repeatedly, ten times or more. V is TRBV9 and J is TRBJ1-4; D uncertain. CDR1 and CDR2 from the germline V gene are SGDLS and YYNGEE. The CDR3 spans 16 residues. V was cut by 4 bases and J by 7 bases, with 20 bases left in between. The CDR3 loop reads CASSPRMDPDGEKLFF. The CDR3, as DNA: TGTGCCAGCAGCCCACGGATGGACCCTGACGGTGAAAAACTGTTTTTT.

The rearrangement links TRBV4-3 to TRBJ2-7; D gene ambiguous. The CDR3 is made up of 14 amino acids. The germline V gene encodes CDR1 LGHNA and CDR2 YSLEER. V lost 3 bases and J 2 bases, leaving 11 bases between the germline ends. This CDR3 is CASSHDTGTYEQYF. In DNA form, the CDR3 reads TGCGCCAGCAGCCATGATACTGGTACCTACGAGCAGTACTTC.

This clonotype was seen more than once but under ten times. This rearrangement joins TRBV28 to TRBJ2-7, with D unclear. The V and J ends lost 11 bases and 0 bases respectively, with 11 bases between them. From germline, CDR1 is MDHEN and CDR2 SYDVKM. This CDR3 spans 12 amino acids. CDR3 sequence (DNA): TGTGCCTCGACGACGTCCTCCTACGAGCAGTACTTC. Protein: CASTTSSYEQYF.

This clonotype showed up just a few times. This rearrangement joins TRBV12-2 to TRBJ1-1; the D call TRBD1 from the table was never checked on the DNA. TRBV12-2 is a pseudogene. CDR3 length equals 14 residues. In nucleotides, the CDR3 is TGTGCAAGTCGCCGACGGGACAGGAACACTGAAGCTTTCTTT. This encodes CASRRRDRNTEAFF.

In this sample, this clonotype turned up a few times. The chain has TRBV28 and TRBJ1-4; tentatively, D is TRBD1 (5 bases). Per the germline V gene, CDR1 is MDHEN and CDR2 is SYDVKM. V was cut by 2 bases and J by 4 bases, with 11 bases left in between. The CDR3 totals 15 residues. CDR3 DNA sequence: TGTGCCAGCAGTTTAGGGGGTGGATATAATGAAAAACTGTTTTTT. As protein: CASSLGGGYNEKLFF.

This clonotype was counted at least ten times. The rearrangement links TRBV11-2 to TRBJ2-1; TRBD2 aligns across 7 bases. The CDR3 spans 15 residues. J lost 12 bases, V lost 2 bases, and 13 bases had no gene match. Germline assignment: CDR1 SGHAT and CDR2 FQNNGV. DNA of the CDR3: TGTGCCAGCAGCTTACGCCAGCGGGAAGGTGTCGGGCAGTTCTTC. Its translation is CASSLRQREGVGQFF.

This clonotype was seen a few times. The rearrangement links TRBV6-5 to TRBJ1-1; D remains unclear. This CDR3 comprises 16 residues. The ends were cut back, 6 bases at V and 2 bases at J, with 19 bases in the middle. In germline, CDR1 is MNHEY, CDR2 SVGAGI. The CDR3 DNA reads TGTGCCAGCAGAGTTCTGGCTACGAGCGGTAACACTGAAGCTTTCTTT. Residues: CASRVLATSGNTEAFF.

The chain links TRBV20-1 to TRBJ1-1, with D maybe TRBD1 (5 bases). Looked up from germline, CDR1 is DFQATT and CDR2 is SNEGSKA (reference sequence). CDR3 length: 15 amino acids. V lost 1 base and J 6 bases, leaving 18 bases between the germline ends. As DNA, the CDR3 is TGCAGTGCTAGAGCCTCCAGTGGGGGTTTGGCTGAAGCTTTCTTT. Translating gives CSARASSGGLAEAFF.

CDR3 in amino acids: CSVKGLAAWNEQFF. The CDR3 DNA reads TGCAGCGTGAAAGGGCTAGCGGCCTGGAATGAGCAGTTCTTC. The rearrangement links TRBV29-1 to TRBJ2-1, with 7 positions matching TRBD2. After removal of 6 bases from V and 7 bases from J, the junction contained 12 bases not matched to a gene. Germline V CDR1 and CDR2: SQVTM, ANQGSEA. This CDR3 is built from 14 residues.

J is TRBJ2-5 and V is TRBV11-2; tentatively, D is TRBD1 (5 bases). V was clipped by 1 base and J by 6 bases, with 12 bases between them. From germline, CDR1 is SGHAT and CDR2 FQNNGV. The CDR3 length is 14 residues. The CDR3 sequence is CASSLGQGGKTQYF. The CDR3 nucleotides read TGTGCCAGCAGCTTAGGGCAGGGTGGAAAGACCCAGTACTTC.